This T cell receptor beta chain was identified in a study of T cells expressing NK-cell markers. Study-wide context: The authors derived TCR beta repertoires from sorted CD3+CD56+NKG2C+, CD3+CD56+NKG2C- and CD3+CD56-NKG2C+ T cells.

General observations from the study: These clonotypes also led the CD3+CD56-NKG2C+ fraction in a handful of donors. Of the CD8+ T cell pool in more than 5 donors, about 1.0-7.5% was accounted for by dominant NKG2C+ clonotypes.

TCRdb re-called the 5' RACE reads and catalogs CDR3 proteins one per entry, DNA excluded. Across roughly 390,000 distinct CDR3 sequences, the top ten clones capture roughly 5.4% of the sample. The CDR3 runs to 14 residues. The germline gives CDR1 SGHNT, CDR2 YYREEE (reference sequence). As concerns this clonotype: Its specificity is unknown.

The chain employs TRBV5-4 and TRBJ1-4; TCRdb's assignment of TRBD1 cannot be checked, as there is no DNA. This TCR derives from a man aged 18-75 years in good health. Sequencing was carried out using blood T cells: a sorted CD56 or NKG2C T cell subset, CD4+ or CD8+ T cells, or bulk PBMC T cells (not recorded which). CDR3 in amino acids: CASSHGQRGEKLFF.